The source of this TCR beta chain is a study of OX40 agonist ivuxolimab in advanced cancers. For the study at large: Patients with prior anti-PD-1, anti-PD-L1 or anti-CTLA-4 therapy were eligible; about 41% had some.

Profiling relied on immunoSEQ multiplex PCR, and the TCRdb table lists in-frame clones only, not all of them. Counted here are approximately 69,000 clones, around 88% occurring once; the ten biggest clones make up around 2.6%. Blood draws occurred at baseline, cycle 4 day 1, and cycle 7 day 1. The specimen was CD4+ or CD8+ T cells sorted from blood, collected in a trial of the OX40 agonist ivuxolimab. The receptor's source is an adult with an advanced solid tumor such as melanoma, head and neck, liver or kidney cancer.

The CDR3 nucleotides read TGTGCCAGCAGCTTCTTTGAGGCGTCAGAGACCCAGTACTTC. Translating it yields CASSFFEASETQYF. V gene TRBV7-2 combines with J gene TRBJ2-5; D is unresolved. Germline lookup yields CDR1 SGHTA and CDR2 FQGNSA. V was pared by 3 bases and J by 4 bases, with 12 bases between. This CDR3 has 14 residues.